This T cell receptor (beta chain) was sequenced in a study of spatial heterogeneity in lung cancer. Whole-study context: Sequencing covered available follow-up PBMC samples collected a median of approximately 2 years after resection. For the average unique TCR and UMI combination, more than 9.5 occurrences appeared in raw reads.

TCRdb independently ran MiXCR on the 5' RACE reads; one entry per CDR3 protein. This sample has some 41,000 distinct CDR3 sequences, with under 25% found just once. Time point indicated: blood at routine non-recurrence follow-up after resection. Per the germline V gene, CDR1 is DFQATT and CDR2 is SNEGSKA (reference sequence). V was pared by 2 bases and J by 6 bases, with 4 bases of the junction left unmatched. This CDR3 region has 14 residues. The material was PBMCs, obtained at follow-up. This chain links TRBV20-1 with TRBJ2-3; 11 nucleotides line up with TRBD2. This TCR came from a female donor with early-stage non-small cell lung cancer. In DNA form, the CDR3 reads TGCAGTGCTAGACTAGCGGGAGGTTCTGATACGCAGTATTTT. Protein sequence: CSARLAGGSDTQYF.